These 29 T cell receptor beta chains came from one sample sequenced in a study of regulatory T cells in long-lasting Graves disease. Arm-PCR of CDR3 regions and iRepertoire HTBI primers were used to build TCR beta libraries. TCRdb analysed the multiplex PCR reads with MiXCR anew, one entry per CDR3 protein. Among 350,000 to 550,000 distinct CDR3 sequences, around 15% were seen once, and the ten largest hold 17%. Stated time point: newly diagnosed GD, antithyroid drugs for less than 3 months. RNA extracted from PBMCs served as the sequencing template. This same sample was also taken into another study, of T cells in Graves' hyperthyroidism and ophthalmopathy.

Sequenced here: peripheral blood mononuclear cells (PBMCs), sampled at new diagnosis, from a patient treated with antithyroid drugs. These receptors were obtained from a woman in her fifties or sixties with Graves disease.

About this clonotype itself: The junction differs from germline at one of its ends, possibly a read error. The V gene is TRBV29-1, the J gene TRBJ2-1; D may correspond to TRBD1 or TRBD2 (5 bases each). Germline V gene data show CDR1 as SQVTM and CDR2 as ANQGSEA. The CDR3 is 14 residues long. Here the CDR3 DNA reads TGCAGCGGTGAGGGGCCGAGCTCCTACAATGGGCAGTTCTTC. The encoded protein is CSGEGPSSYNGQFF.

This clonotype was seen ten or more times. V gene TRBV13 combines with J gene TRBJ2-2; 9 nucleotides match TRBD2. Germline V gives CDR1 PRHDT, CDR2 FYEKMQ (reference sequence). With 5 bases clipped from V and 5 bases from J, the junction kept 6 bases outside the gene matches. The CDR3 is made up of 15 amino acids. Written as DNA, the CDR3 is TGTGCCAGCAGCGTAGCGGGAGAGGGGACCGGGGAGCTGTTTTTT. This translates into CASSVAGEGTGELFF.

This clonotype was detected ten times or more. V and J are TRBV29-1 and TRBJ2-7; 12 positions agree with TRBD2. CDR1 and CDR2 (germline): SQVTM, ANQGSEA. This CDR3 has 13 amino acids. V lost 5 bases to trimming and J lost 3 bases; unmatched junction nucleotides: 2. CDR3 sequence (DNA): TGCAGCGTTCAGGGACTAGCGGGCTACGAGCAGTACTTC. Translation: CSVQGLAGYEQYF.

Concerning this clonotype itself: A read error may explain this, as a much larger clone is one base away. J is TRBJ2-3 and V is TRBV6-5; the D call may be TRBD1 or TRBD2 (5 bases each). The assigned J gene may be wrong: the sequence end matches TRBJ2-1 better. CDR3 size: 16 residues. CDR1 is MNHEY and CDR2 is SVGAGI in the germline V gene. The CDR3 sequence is CASSYSTATGLYEQFF. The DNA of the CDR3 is TGTGCCAGCAGTTACTCAACGGCAACGGGGCTCTACGAGCAGTTCTTC.

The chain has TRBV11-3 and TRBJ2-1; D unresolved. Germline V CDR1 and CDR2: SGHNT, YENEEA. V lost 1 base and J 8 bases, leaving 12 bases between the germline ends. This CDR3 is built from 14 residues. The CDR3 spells CASSLGPGMDEQFF. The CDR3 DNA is TGTGCCAGCAGCTTAGGTCCAGGTATGGATGAGCAGTTCTTC.

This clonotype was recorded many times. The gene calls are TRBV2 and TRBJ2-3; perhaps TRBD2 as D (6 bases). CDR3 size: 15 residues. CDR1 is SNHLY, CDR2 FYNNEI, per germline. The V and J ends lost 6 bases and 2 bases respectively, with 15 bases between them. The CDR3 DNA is TGTGCCAGCAGCGCCCGCCGGGACTCCACAGATACGCAGTATTTT. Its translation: CASSARRDSTDTQYF.

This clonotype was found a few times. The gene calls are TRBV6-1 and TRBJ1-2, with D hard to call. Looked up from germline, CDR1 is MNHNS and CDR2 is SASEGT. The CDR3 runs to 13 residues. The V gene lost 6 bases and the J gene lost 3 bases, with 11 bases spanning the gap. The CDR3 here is CASRPVGYYGYTF. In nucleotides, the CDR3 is TGTGCCAGCAGGCCTGTGGGGTACTATGGCTACACCTTC.

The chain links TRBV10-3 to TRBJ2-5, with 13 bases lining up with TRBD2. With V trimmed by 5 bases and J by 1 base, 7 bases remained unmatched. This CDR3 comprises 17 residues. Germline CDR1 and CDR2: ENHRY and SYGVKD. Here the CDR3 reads CAISPAGTSGTQETQYF. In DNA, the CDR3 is TGTGCCATCAGTCCCGCGGGGACTAGCGGGACCCAAGAGACCCAGTACTTC.

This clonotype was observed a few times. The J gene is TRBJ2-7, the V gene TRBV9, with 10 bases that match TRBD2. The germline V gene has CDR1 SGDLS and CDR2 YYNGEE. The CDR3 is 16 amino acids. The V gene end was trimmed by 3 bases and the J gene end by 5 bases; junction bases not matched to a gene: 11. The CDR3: CASSGGSGRASDEQYF. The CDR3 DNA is TGTGCCAGCAGCGGGGGCAGCGGGAGGGCTTCGGACGAGCAGTACTTC. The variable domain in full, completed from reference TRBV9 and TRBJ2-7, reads DSGVTQTPKHLITATGQRVTLRCSPRSGDLSVYWYQQSLDQGLQFLIQYYNGEERAKGNILERFSAQQFPDLHSELNLSSLELGDSALYFCASSGGSGRASDEQYFGPGTRLTVT.

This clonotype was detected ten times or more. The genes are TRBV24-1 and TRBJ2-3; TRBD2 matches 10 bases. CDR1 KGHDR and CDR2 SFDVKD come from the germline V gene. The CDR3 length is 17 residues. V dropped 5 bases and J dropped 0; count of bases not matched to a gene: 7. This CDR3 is CATSAHLLAGSTDTQYF. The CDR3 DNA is TGTGCCACCAGTGCCCACTTACTAGCGGGAAGCACAGATACGCAGTATTTT.

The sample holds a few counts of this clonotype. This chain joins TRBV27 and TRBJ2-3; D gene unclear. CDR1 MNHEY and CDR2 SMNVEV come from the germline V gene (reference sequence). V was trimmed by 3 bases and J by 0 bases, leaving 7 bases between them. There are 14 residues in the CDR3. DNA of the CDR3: TGTGCCAGCAGTTTGACGTTTAGCACAGATACGCAGTATTTT. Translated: CASSLTFSTDTQYF.

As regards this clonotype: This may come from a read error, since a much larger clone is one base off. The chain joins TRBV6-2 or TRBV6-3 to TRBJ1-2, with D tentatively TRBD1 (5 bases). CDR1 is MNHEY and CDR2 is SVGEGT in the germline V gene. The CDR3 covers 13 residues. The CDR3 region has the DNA TGTGCCAGCTCCGGGGGGGGATACTATGGCTACGCCTTC. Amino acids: CASSGGGYYGYAF.

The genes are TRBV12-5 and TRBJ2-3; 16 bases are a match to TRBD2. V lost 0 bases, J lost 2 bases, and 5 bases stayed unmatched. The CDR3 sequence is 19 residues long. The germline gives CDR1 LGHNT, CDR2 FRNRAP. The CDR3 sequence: CASGLVTGLAGGPTDTQYF. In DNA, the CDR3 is TGTGCTAGTGGTTTGGTAACGGGACTAGCGGGAGGGCCCACAGATACGCAGTATTTT.

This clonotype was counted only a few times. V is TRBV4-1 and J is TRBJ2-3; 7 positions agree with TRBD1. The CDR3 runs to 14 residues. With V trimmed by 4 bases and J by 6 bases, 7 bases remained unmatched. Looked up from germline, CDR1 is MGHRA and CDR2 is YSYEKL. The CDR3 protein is CASSLIQGDDTQYF. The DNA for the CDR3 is TGCGCCAGCAGCCTAATTCAGGGGGATGATACGCAGTATTTT.

The chain's CDR3 is CSARGGGVDTQYF. The CDR3 nucleotides read TGCAGTGCTAGAGGAGGCGGGGTGGATACGCAGTATTTT. J is TRBJ2-3 and V is TRBV20-1; tentatively, D is TRBD2 (6 bases). Trimming removed 1 base at V and 6 bases at J, with 11 bases between. This CDR3 is 13 amino acids long. Germline V gene data show CDR1 as DFQATT and CDR2 as SNEGSKA (reference sequence).

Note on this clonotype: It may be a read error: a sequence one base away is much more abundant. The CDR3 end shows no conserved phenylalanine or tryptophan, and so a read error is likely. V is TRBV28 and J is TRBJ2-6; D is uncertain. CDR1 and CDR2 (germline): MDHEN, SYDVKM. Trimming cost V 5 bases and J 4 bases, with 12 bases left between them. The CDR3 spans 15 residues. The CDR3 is CASSIPQTGANVLTS. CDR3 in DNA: TGTGCCAGCAGTATCCCACAGACAGGGGCCAACGTCCTGACTTCC.

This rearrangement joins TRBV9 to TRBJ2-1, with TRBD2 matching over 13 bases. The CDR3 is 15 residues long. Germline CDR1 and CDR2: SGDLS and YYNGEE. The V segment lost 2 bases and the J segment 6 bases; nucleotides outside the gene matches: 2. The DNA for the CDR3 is TGTGCCAGCAGCGTGGGGACTAGCGGGACCAATGAGCAGTTCTTC. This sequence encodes CASSVGTSGTNEQFF.

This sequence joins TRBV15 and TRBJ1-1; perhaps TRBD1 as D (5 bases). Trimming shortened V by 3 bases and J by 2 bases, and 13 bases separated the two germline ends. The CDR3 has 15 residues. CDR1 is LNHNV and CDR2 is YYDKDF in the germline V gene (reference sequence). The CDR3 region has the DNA TGTGCCACCAGCAGTGGGACCTTACCCAACACTGAAGCTTTCTTT. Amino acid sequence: CATSSGTLPNTEAFF. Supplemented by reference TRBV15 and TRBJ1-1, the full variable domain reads DAMVIQNPRYQVTQFGKPVTLSCSQTLNHNVMYWYQQKSSQAPKLLFHYYDKDFNNEADTPDNFQSRRPNTSFCFLDIRSPGLGDTAMYLCATSSGTLPNTEAFFGQGTRLTVV.

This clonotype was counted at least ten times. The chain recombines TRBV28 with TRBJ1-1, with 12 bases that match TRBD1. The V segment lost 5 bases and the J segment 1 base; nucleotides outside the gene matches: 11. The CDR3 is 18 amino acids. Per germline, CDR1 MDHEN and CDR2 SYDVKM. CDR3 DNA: TGTGCCAGCAGTCCCCCGATGGGACAGGGGGCGGGGAACACTGAAGCTTTCTTT. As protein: CASSPPMGQGAGNTEAFF.

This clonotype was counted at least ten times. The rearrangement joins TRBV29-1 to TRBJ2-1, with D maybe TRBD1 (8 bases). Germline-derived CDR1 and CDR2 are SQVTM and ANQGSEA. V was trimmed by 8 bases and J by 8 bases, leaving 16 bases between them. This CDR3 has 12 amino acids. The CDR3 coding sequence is TGCAGCTATGGACAGGGAGGGCATGAGCAGTTCTTC. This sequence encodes CSYGQGGHEQFF.

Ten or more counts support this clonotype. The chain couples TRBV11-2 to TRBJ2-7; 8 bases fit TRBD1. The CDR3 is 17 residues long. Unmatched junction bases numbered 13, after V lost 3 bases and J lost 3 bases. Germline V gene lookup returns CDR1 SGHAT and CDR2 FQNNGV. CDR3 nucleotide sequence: TGTGCCAGCAGCTTGCCCAAAATATTGGGACAGGTCTACGAGCAGTACTTC. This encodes CASSLPKILGQVYEQYF.

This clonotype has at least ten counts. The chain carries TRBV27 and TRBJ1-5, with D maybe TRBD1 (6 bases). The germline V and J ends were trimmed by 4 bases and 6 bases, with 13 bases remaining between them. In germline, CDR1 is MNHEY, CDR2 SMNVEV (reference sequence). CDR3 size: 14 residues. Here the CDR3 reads CASSWRGGVQPQHF. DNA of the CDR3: TGTGCCAGCAGTTGGAGGGGGGGGGTTCAGCCCCAGCATTTT.

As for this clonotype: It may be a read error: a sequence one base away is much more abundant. CDR3 in DNA: TGCAGTGCTAGAGATGGGGGACGGGCCCAAGAGACCCAGTACTTC. Encoded protein: CSARDGGRAQETQYF. The chain is built from TRBV20-1 and TRBJ2-5; D might be TRBD1 or TRBD2, each matching 5 bases. Germline V gene lookup returns CDR1 DFQATT and CDR2 SNEGSKA (reference sequence). The V end lost 0 bases, the J end lost 1 base, and 12 bases lay between the germline ends. This CDR3 spans 15 amino acids.

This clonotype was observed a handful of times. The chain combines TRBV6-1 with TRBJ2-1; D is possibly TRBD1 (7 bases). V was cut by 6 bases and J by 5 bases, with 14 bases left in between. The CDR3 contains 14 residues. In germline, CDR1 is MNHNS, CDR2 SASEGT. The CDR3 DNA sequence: TGTGCCAGCAGATCAGGGGGGTATCACAATGAGCAGTTCTTC. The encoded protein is CASRSGGYHNEQFF.

DNA for the CDR3: TGTGCCAGCAGCGTAGTCGGTAGCGGGAGGGCCGGGGAGCTGTTTTTT. Translating it yields CASSVVGSGRAGELFF. The rearrangement uses TRBV9 and TRBJ2-2; TRBD2 matches at 11 bases. V dropped 0 bases and J dropped 6; count of bases not matched to a gene: 4. The CDR3 length is 16 residues. CDR1 is SGDLS, CDR2 YYNGEE, per germline.

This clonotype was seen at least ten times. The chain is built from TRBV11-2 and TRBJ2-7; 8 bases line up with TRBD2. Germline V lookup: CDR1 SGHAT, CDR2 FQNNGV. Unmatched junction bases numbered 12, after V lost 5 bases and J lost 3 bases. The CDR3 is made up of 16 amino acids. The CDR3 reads CASSPTLGLGGYEQYF. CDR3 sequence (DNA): TGTGCCAGCAGCCCCACTTTGGGACTAGGGGGCTACGAGCAGTACTTC.

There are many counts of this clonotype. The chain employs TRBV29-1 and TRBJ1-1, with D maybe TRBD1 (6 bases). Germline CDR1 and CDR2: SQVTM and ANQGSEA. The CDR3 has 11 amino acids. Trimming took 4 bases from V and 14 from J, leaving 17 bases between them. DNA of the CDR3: TGCAGCGTTGCATCGGACAGCCCCAGATTCTTT. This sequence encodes CSVASDSPRFF.

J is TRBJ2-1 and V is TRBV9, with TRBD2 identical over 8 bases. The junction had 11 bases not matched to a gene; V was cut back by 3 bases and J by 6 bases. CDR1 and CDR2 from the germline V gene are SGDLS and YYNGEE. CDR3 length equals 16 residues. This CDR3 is CASSAPAGASGNEQFF. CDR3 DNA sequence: TGTGCCAGCAGCGCCCCAGCGGGAGCATCTGGCAATGAGCAGTTCTTC.

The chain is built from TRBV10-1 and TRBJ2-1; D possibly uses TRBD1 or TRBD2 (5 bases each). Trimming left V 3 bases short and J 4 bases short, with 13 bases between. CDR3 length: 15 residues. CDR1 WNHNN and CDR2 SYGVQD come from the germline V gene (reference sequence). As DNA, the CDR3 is TGCGCCAGCAGTGAAGGGACGGGTGGTTACAATGAGCAGTTCTTC. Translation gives CASSEGTGGYNEQFF.